The rows below give T cell receptor beta chains drawn from one sample of a study of shared clonotypes between healthy human individuals. Measured with immunoSEQ multiplex PCR; TCRdb has only the in-frame clones, and not every one. The table records about 2.2 million clones, roughly 91% of them present only once. What was sequenced was naive CD8+ T cells from PBMCs. These receptors all stem from a man between 18 and 29 years old in good health. Some clones in this sample may be carry-over from other donors' samples. The CDR3 runs from the conserved cysteine through the conserved F or W. The D gene is left open where the match is weak. Clone size, where shown, is once, few, many, or a class for clones that have expanded.

TRBV5-1	TRBJ2-7	.	TRBD2	CASSLEGARGNEQYF	TGCGCCAGCAGCTTGGAAGGGGCGCGGGGGAACGAGCAGTACTTC
TRBV7-3	TRBJ2-3	.	.	CASERGSGGADTQYF	TGTGCCAGCGAGCGGGGGTCAGGGGGAGCAGATACGCAGTATTTT
TRBV19	TRBJ2-1	.	TRBD1	CASSEGQGSYNEQFF	TGTGCCAGCTCGGAGGGACAGGGTTCCTACAATGAGCAGTTCTTC
TRBV19	TRBJ2-7	.	.	CASSRADYIYEQYF	TGTGCCAGTAGCAGGGCGGACTACATCTACGAGCAGTACTTC
TRBV29-1	TRBJ2-1	once	TRBD1	CSAWTGDNEQFF	TGCAGCGCCTGGACAGGGGACAATGAGCAGTTCTTC
TRBV7-9	TRBJ2-2	.	.	CASRPDTGELFF	TGTGCCAGCAGACCCGACACCGGGGAGCTGTTTTTT
TRBV18	TRBJ2-5	.	.	CASSPGKDFKKTQYF	TGTGCCAGCTCACCAGGAAAGGACTTTAAGAAGACCCAGTACTTC
TRBV28	TRBJ1-2	once	TRBD1	CASSLRDRRVSYGYTF	TGTGCCAGCAGTTTAAGGGACAGACGAGTTTCCTATGGCTACACCTTC
TRBV15	TRBJ2-7	.	.	CATSSPGSGAHEQYF	TGTGCCACCAGCAGCCCAGGCTCGGGGGCCCACGAGCAGTACTTC
TRBV27	TRBJ2-7	.	.	CASSPSGSYEQYF	TGTGCCAGCAGTCCTAGTGGGTCCTACGAGCAGTACTTC
TRBV30	TRBJ1-2	.	.	CAWSPPSIYTF	TGTGCCTGGAGCCCACCGTCCATCTACACCTTC
TRBV11-2	TRBJ1-1	.	.	CASRTGDTEAFF	TGTGCCAGCCGTACTGGGGATACTGAAGCTTTCTTT
TRBV5-1	TRBJ2-1	.	TRBD2	CASSHDGGTEQFF	TGCGCCAGCAGCCATGACGGGGGGACTGAGCAGTTCTTC
TRBV29-1	TRBJ1-1	.	.	CSVVGDTEAFF	TGCAGCGTCGTGGGGGATACTGAAGCTTTCTTT
TRBV6-5	TRBJ2-1	.	TRBD2	CASRLAGVNEQFF	TGTGCCAGCCGGCTAGCGGGAGTCAATGAGCAGTTCTTC
TRBV19	TRBJ2-2	.	.	CASSITYPRGRGGGAGELFF	TGTGCCAGTAGTATAACATACCCCCGAGGGCGGGGAGGCGGTGCCGGGGAGCTGTTTTTT
TRBV7-8	TRBJ2-3	.	TRBD2	CASSVAGPTDTQYF	TGTGCCAGCAGTGTAGCGGGACCCACAGATACGCAGTATTTT
TRBV6-5	TRBJ2-1	.	TRBD1	CASSYSPGQGFHEQFF	TGTGCCAGCAGTTACTCCCCGGGACAGGGATTCCATGAGCAGTTCTTC
TRBV5-6	TRBJ2-2	.	TRBD2	CASSLGLAGGTGELFF	TGTGCCAGCAGCCTCGGACTAGCGGGAGGGACCGGGGAGCTGTTTTTT
TRBV6-1	TRBJ2-7	once	TRBD1	CASSERTGPPLNEQYF	TGTGCCAGCAGTGAACGGACAGGGCCGCCATTGAACGAGCAGTACTTC
TRBV29-1	TRBJ1-2	.	TRBD1	CSVESGGTNYGYTF	TGCAGCGTTGAATCAGGGGGAACTAACTATGGCTACACCTTC
TRBV7-3	TRBJ2-7	.	.	CASSLTGRVDYEQYF	TGTGCCAGCAGCTTAACGGGACGGGTGGACTACGAGCAGTACTTC
TRBV28	TRBJ2-7	.	TRBD1	CASSPLRDRAFYEQYF	TGTGCCAGCAGTCCGCTCAGGGACAGGGCTTTTTACGAGCAGTACTTC
TRBV5-4	TRBJ1-2	once	.	CASSSTGGTTF	TGTGCCAGCAGCAGCACGGGGGGAACCACCTTC
TRBV5-4	TRBJ1-2	.	TRBD1	CASNLRGQGLYGYTF	TGTGCCAGCAACTTGAGGGGACAGGGGTTGTATGGCTACACCTTC
TRBV5-3	TRBJ2-7	.	TRBD2	CARSWVKEREIYEQYF	TGTGCCAGAAGCTGGGTCAAGGAGCGGGAGATCTACGAGCAGTACTTC
TRBV9	TRBJ2-1	.	.	CASSVDGWNEQFF	TGTGCCAGCAGCGTAGACGGGTGGAATGAGCAGTTCTTC
TRBV7-3	TRBJ2-2	.	TRBD2	CASSQGLAGTGTGELFF	TGTGCCAGCAGCCAAGGACTAGCGGGCACAGGGACCGGGGAGCTGTTTTTT
TRBV15	TRBJ2-1	.	TRBD2	CATSRTSGDEQFF	TGTGCCACCAGCAGGACTAGCGGAGATGAGCAGTTCTTC
TRBV7-8	TRBJ2-3	.	TRBD2	CASSAGYREASDTQYF	TGTGCCAGCAGCGCAGGGTATCGGGAGGCTTCAGATACGCAGTATTTT
TRBV7-9	TRBJ2-7	.	.	CASWTLGVEKQYF	TGTGCCAGCTGGACGTTAGGAGTGGAGAAGCAGTACTTC
TRBV29-1	TRBJ2-1	once	TRBD1	CSVEGRDRGKPSSYNEQFF	TGCAGCGTTGAAGGCCGGGACAGGGGGAAACCGAGCTCCTACAATGAGCAGTTCTTC
TRBV10-3	TRBJ2-3	.	TRBD1	CAISEGQGLTDTQYF	TGTGCCATCAGTGAGGGACAGGGGCTCACAGATACGCAGTATTTT
TRBV29-1	TRBJ1-2	.	TRBD1	CSVEDRGGYTF	TGCAGCGTTGAGGACAGGGGCGGCTACACCTTC
TRBV9	TRBJ2-1	.	.	CASTKGREPYNEQFF	TGTGCCAGCACCAAAGGCAGGGAGCCCTACAATGAGCAGTTCTTC
TRBV4-2	TRBJ1-1	.	.	CASSQDPQGGSTEAFF	TGTGCCAGCAGCCAAGATCCCCAGGGAGGATCCACTGAAGCTTTCTTT
TRBV7-6	TRBJ2-3	.	TRBD2	CASSLALASTDTQYF	TGTGCCAGCAGCTTAGCACTAGCGAGCACAGATACGCAGTATTTT
TRBV7-8	TRBJ2-7	once	.	CASSPRSGSYEQYF	TGTGCCAGCAGCCCCCGAAGTGGGTCCTACGAGCAGTACTTC
TRBV9	TRBJ1-2	.	.	CASSVGADENYGYTF	TGTGCCAGCAGCGTAGGAGCAGACGAAAACTATGGCTACACCTTC
TRBV19	TRBJ2-3	.	.	CASSIDPGPRVGDTQYF	TGTGCCAGTAGTATAGACCCGGGACCCAGGGTGGGAGATACGCAGTATTTT
TRBV11-2	TRBJ2-3	.	TRBD2	CASSLDRGTSVTSTDTQYF	TGTGCCAGCAGCTTAGATAGGGGGACTAGCGTGACTAGCACAGATACGCAGTATTTT
TRBV11-2	TRBJ2-7	once	.	CASSLGSGLMVQYF	TGTGCCAGCAGCTTAGGTTCGGGATTGATGGTGCAGTACTTC
TRBV18	TRBJ2-1	.	TRBD2	CASSPPGLAGTAYEQFF	TGTGCCAGCTCACCCCCGGGACTAGCGGGAACGGCCTATGAGCAGTTCTTC
TRBV5-6	TRBJ2-3	.	TRBD1	CASSLGRGQWGTQYF	TGTGCCAGCAGCTTGGGCAGGGGGCAGTGGGGTACGCAGTATTTT
TRBV2	TRBJ2-1	.	.	CASSEALPAAYNEQFF	TGTGCCAGCAGTGAAGCGCTTCCGGCAGCCTACAATGAGCAGTTCTTC
TRBV4-3	TRBJ2-7	.	TRBD2	CASSQNPSGNHEQYF	TGCGCCAGCAGCCAAAACCCTAGCGGGAATCACGAGCAGTACTTC
TRBV7-8	TRBJ2-1	.	.	CASSSTRPGYNEQFF	TGTGCCAGCAGCTCCACACGGCCGGGATACAATGAGCAGTTCTTC
TRBV13	TRBJ2-1	.	.	CASSTLGGNYNEQFF	TGTGCCAGCAGTACCCTTGGGGGGAACTACAATGAGCAGTTCTTC